This entry describes one T cell receptor (beta chain). The sample belongs to a study of vaccination and CD4 T cells after COVID-19. In the study overall: Two mRNA vaccine doses were given, either BNT162b2 or mRNA-1273. Post-COVID samples had a sampling time that fell a median around 93 days after diagnosis (range 35 to 161). Blood was drawn a median around 71 days post second dose, range 14 to 241.

TCRdb ran MiXCR on the PCR reads and lists one entry per CDR3 protein. Of approximately 30,000 distinct CDR3 sequences in the sample, 51% were seen once. Time point described: late sampling 161 to 241 days after vaccination in a few convalescent patients. CDR1 MNHEY and CDR2 SMNVEV come from the germline V gene (reference sequence). The CDR3 runs 14 residues. V lost 5 bases to trimming and J lost 3 bases, with 14 bases between them. The chain recombines TRBV27 with TRBJ2-7; weak D call: TRBD1 (6 bases). The input for sequencing was CD4+ T cells from blood, taken about 7 months after SARS-CoV-2 vaccination. The clonotype was recovered from a human donor who had recovered from COVID-19. Here the CDR3 reads CASSPQGLNYEQYF. The CDR3 DNA reads as TGTGCCAGCAGTCCTCAGGGGCTGAACTACGAGCAGTACTTC.